The 19 T cell receptor beta chains below were found in one sample sequenced in a study of memory CD4+ T cells and cytomegalovirus serostatus (dated by TCRdb to the late 2010s). The method behind the library was the immunoSEQ multiplex PCR assay. The table comes from immuneACCESS by way of TCRdb, which keeps in-frame sequences with V and J called. Part of the clones is missing from these tables; in studies checked, under half for an unresolved V gene and the rest for unknown reasons. Within this sample are approximately 65,000 clones, with roughly three quarters of them counted one time only. 0.75% to 0.9% of the sample is taken by the ten largest. Single viable CD3+CD4+CD8-CD45RO+ cells were sorted as memory CD4+ T cells on a FACSAria II. The sample taken for sequencing was memory CD4+ T cells from blood. The receptor set was obtained from an adult in good health and CMV-seronegative.

Of note for this clone: An end of the junction differs from the germline gene, which may be a read error. The J gene is TRBJ2-7, the V gene TRBV6-1; 12 bases are a match to TRBD2. The CDR3 consists of 13 residues. The germline V gene has CDR1 MNHNS and CDR2 SASEGT. For the CDR3, the DNA is TGTGCCAGCAGTGAGGATTCTAGCGGGAGGGCCCACTTC. Amino acids: CASSEDSSGRAHF.

This chain connects TRBV7-2 to TRBJ2-1, with a possible D match to TRBD1 (5 bases). The CDR3 sequence is 14 residues long. CDR1 and CDR2 from the germline V gene are SGHTA and FQGNSA. V lost 4 bases to trimming and J lost 10 bases, with 17 bases between them. The CDR3 bases are TGTGCCAGCAGCTCCGATTTAGGGGTATCCGAGCAGTTCTTC. Protein sequence: CASSSDLGVSEQFF. The full variable domain, rest sourced from reference TRBV7-2 and TRBJ2-1, is GAGVSQSPSNKVTEKGKDVELRCDPISGHTALYWYRQSLGQGLEFLIYFQGNSAPDKSGLPSDRFSAERTGGSVSTLTIQRTQQEDSAVYLCASSSDLGVSEQFFGPGTRLTVL.

This rearrangement joins TRBV28 to TRBJ2-1; 10 bases agree with TRBD2. The CDR3 extends over 16 amino acids. Germline V gene lookup returns CDR1 MDHEN and CDR2 SYDVKM. The ends lost 4 bases at V and 3 bases at J; junction bases unmatched: 6. The CDR3 reads CASSSSGTSVYNEQFF. The DNA for the CDR3 is TGTGCCAGCAGTTCCTCCGGGACTAGCGTCTACAATGAGCAGTTCTTC.

The chain recombines TRBV5-4 with TRBJ2-2, with 7 bases fitting TRBD2. V lost 0 bases to trimming and J lost 5 bases; unmatched junction nucleotides: 4. The CDR3 covers 15 residues. The germline V gene encodes CDR1 SGHNT and CDR2 YYREEE (reference sequence). CDR3 coding DNA: TGTGCCAGCAGCTTGGGGGGGGGAATGACCGGGGAGCTGTTTTTT. Protein sequence: CASSLGGGMTGELFF.

V usage is TRBV30 and J usage is TRBJ1-2, with D tentatively TRBD1 (5 bases). Germline CDR1 reads GTSNPN; CDR2 reads SVGIG (reference sequence). The CDR3 loop spans 13 amino acids. Trimming removed 7 bases from V and 2 bases from J, with 14 bases in between. CDR3 bases: TGTGCCTTATTACGCAGGACAAACTATGGCTACACCTTC. The encoded protein is CALLRRTNYGYTF.

The J gene is TRBJ2-3, the V gene TRBV9, with D maybe TRBD2 (6 bases). The V end was cut by 0 bases, the J end by 0 bases, with 17 bases between. This CDR3 comprises 18 residues. Looked up from germline, CDR1 is SGDLS and CDR2 is YYNGEE. This CDR3 reads CASSVGVQRALSTDTQYF. CDR3 bases: TGTGCCAGCAGCGTAGGGGTGCAGCGGGCACTCAGCACAGATACGCAGTATTTT. Full variable domain (remainder filled in from reference TRBV9 and TRBJ2-3): DSGVTQTPKHLITATGQRVTLRCSPRSGDLSVYWYQQSLDQGLQFLIQYYNGEERAKGNILERFSAQQFPDLHSELNLSSLELGDSALYFCASSVGVQRALSTDTQYFGPGTRLTVL.

The CDR3 bases are TGCAGCTACCGGGACAGGGGATCGGCCGGGGAGCTGTTTTTT. It encodes CSYRDRGSAGELFF. J is TRBJ2-2 and V is TRBV29-1; TRBD1 agrees at 10 bases. This CDR3 has 14 amino acids. In germline, CDR1 is SQVTM, CDR2 ANQGSEA. Trimming at V came to 8 bases and at J to 6 bases, leaving 9 bases not matched to a gene.

This clone turned up a few times. The chain uses TRBV9 and TRBJ1-1, with D possibly being TRBD1 (5 bases). Trimming took 5 bases from V and 5 from J, leaving 13 bases between them. Germline CDR1 is SGDLS and CDR2 is YYNGEE. The CDR3 is 13 amino acids. CDR3 sequence reads: CASSSGGRTEAFF. For the CDR3, the DNA is TGTGCCAGCAGTAGTGGGGGTCGGACTGAAGCTTTCTTT.

CDR3 loop: CASSPGTGSSQPQHF. The CDR3 DNA sequence: TGCGCCAGCAGTCCAGGGACAGGGTCAAGTCAGCCCCAGCATTTT. V and J are TRBV10-2 and TRBJ1-5; TRBD1 agrees at 9 bases. Losses at the gene ends were 5 bases for V and 6 bases for J; bases not matched to a gene: 8. CDR3 length equals 15 residues. Germline V lookup: CDR1 WSHSY, CDR2 SAAADI.

V usage is TRBV5-4 and J usage is TRBJ1-3, with 10 bases identical to TRBD1. J lost 4 bases, V lost 4 bases, and 8 bases had no gene match. From germline, CDR1 is SGHNT and CDR2 YYREEE (reference sequence). The CDR3 sequence is 16 residues long. CDR3 amino acids: CASSTRQGAVGNTIYF. As DNA, the CDR3 is TGTGCCAGCAGCACGCGACAGGGGGCCGTAGGAAACACCATATATTTT.

The genes are TRBV4-3 and TRBJ2-2; D possibly corresponds to TRBD2 (6 bases). Germline assignment: CDR1 LGHNA and CDR2 YSLEER. The V end was cut by 2 bases, the J end by 0 bases, with 10 bases between. The CDR3 sequence is 16 residues long. CDR3 amino acids: CASSQRSSANTGELFF. CDR3 nucleotide sequence: TGCGCCAGCAGCCAACGGTCTAGCGCGAACACCGGGGAGCTGTTTTTT.

This clone came up once. The CDR3 region is CASSEAAAQGGGGYTF. The CDR3 bases are TGTGCCAGCAGTGAAGCTGCCGCTCAGGGAGGTGGTGGCTACACCTTC. The rearrangement links TRBV6-1 to TRBJ1-2; tentatively, D is TRBD1 (5 bases). The V gene lost 0 bases and the J gene lost 7 bases, with 18 bases spanning the gap. The CDR3 is made up of 16 amino acids. Germline V gives CDR1 MNHNS, CDR2 SASEGT.

This rearrangement joins TRBV27 to TRBJ1-2; D remains ambiguous. The germline V gene encodes CDR1 MNHEY and CDR2 SMNVEV (reference sequence). The CDR3 has 13 residues. Trimming took 6 bases from V and 8 from J, leaving 16 bases between them. The CDR3 sequence: CASRSTRGWGYTF. The CDR3 nucleotides read TGTGCCAGCAGATCGACCCGGGGATGGGGCTACACCTTC.

This clone appeared a single time. This sequence joins TRBV5-1 and TRBJ2-1; the match to TRBD2 covers 9 bases. V was clipped by 4 bases and J by 3 bases; unmatched bases: 5. Germline CDR1 is SGHRS and CDR2 is YFSETQ. This CDR3 spans 15 amino acids. CDR3 loop: CASSVAGDFYNEQFF. The CDR3 DNA is TGCGCCAGCAGCGTAGCGGGGGACTTCTACAATGAGCAGTTCTTC.

A remark on this clone: The sample carries other DNA sequences with the same CDR3. The chain employs TRBV11-2 and TRBJ1-1; D not resolved. Between the trimmed V and J ends, which lost 1 base and 7 bases, there was a span of 7 bases. The CDR3 extends over 12 amino acids. Germline V lookup: CDR1 SGHAT, CDR2 FQNNGV. CDR3 protein: CASSLGRGEAFF. The CDR3 DNA sequence: TGTGCCAGCAGCTTAGGTCGCGGTGAAGCTTTCTTT.

V is TRBV7-2 and J is TRBJ2-1; D gene uncertain. The CDR3 is 14 amino acids. Trimming cost V 5 bases and J 9 bases, with 17 bases left between them. Germline V gives CDR1 SGHTA, CDR2 FQGNSA. The chain's CDR3 is CASSLETSQREQFF. The CDR3 coding sequence is TGTGCCAGCAGCCTCGAGACCAGTCAGCGTGAGCAGTTCTTC.

The gene calls are TRBV7-9 and TRBJ2-5; D uncertain. The DNA end is a closer match to TRBJ2-7, so the J assignment may be wrong. Germline V gene sequence: CDR1 SEHNR, CDR2 FQNEAQ (reference sequence). There are 13 residues in the CDR3. This CDR3 is CASSSQLSYEQYF. CDR3 DNA: TGTGCCAGCAGCTCACAGCTCTCCTACGAGCAGTACTTC.

V gene TRBV19 combines with J gene TRBJ1-2; perhaps TRBD1 as D (6 bases). V lost 6 bases and J 5 bases, leaving 19 bases between the germline ends. CDR1 is LNHDA, CDR2 SQIVND, per germline (reference sequence). CDR3 length equals 15 residues. This CDR3 is CASRGLGRGGYGYTF. In DNA form, the CDR3 reads TGTGCCAGTAGGGGTCTGGGCAGGGGAGGGTATGGCTACACCTTC.

The chain is built from TRBV4-1 and TRBJ1-4, with D perhaps matching TRBD1 (5 bases). The CDR3 covers 15 residues. The V end lost 6 bases, the J end lost 5 bases, and 16 bases lay between the germline ends. Germline V gene lookup returns CDR1 MGHRA and CDR2 YSYEKL. Written as DNA, the CDR3 is TGCGCCAGCAGGCTCACCGGGACCGGGAATGAAAAACTGTTTTTT. Protein sequence: CASRLTGTGNEKLFF.